The clone carrying this T cell receptor beta chain appeared many times. This record comes from a study of molecular identifiers for immune sequencing clone quantification. With listed TCR primers and previously described methods, bulk TCR libraries were prepared. Each CDR3 protein gets one entry after TCRdb re-called the PCR reads with MiXCR. The table shows some 100,000 distinct CDR3 sequences, with roughly a third occurring only once. Germline V gene sequence: CDR1 MGHRA, CDR2 YSYEKL. This CDR3 comprises 15 residues. Trimming at V came to 4 bases and at J to 5 bases, leaving 10 bases not matched to a gene.

The rearrangement links TRBV4-1 to TRBJ2-7; the match to TRBD1 covers 8 bases. The material sequenced was naive CD8+ T cells from blood, with Jurkat cell RNA spiked in. Specified subset: FACS-sorted CD8+CD4-CCR7+CD45RA+ naive T cells. This sequence was found in a human donor in good health. Some libraries in this study had Jurkat cell RNA spiked in. Here the CDR3 reads CASSPLGTGRNEQYF. CDR3 in DNA: TGCGCCAGCAGCCCCCTCGGGACAGGCCGCAACGAGCAGTACTTC.